The clone carrying this T cell receptor beta chain was detected a few times. Its antigen remains unknown. Data came from immunoSEQ multiplex PCR; TCRdb stores just in-frame clones and leaves some out. The data hold about 130,000 clones, with 75% to 90% observed a single time. This entry belongs to a study of T cell responses to AZD1222 COVID-19 vaccine. General study findings and limits: Nearly half of spike-specific TCRs reportedly target unmutated variant regions. With dominance at 160-218 and 743-854, vaccine-associated CD4 TCRs spanned spike. Repertoire sampling occurred only after the peak T cell response. The donor cohort was predominantly white British with a female majority, and clonal diversity may have been underestimated.

The clonotype originates from an adult in good health. The sequencing used peripheral blood, collected on day 0 of AZD1222 vaccination.

Written as DNA, the CDR3 is TGCGCCAGCAGCTTGGAGCGGCTGAGCCATGGCTACACCTTC. Amino acids: CASSLERLSHGYTF. The J gene is TRBJ1-2, the V gene TRBV5-1; D not certain. Per germline, CDR1 SGHRS and CDR2 YFSETQ. This CDR3 region has 14 residues. The V end lost 0 bases, the J end lost 6 bases, and 12 bases lay between the germline ends.